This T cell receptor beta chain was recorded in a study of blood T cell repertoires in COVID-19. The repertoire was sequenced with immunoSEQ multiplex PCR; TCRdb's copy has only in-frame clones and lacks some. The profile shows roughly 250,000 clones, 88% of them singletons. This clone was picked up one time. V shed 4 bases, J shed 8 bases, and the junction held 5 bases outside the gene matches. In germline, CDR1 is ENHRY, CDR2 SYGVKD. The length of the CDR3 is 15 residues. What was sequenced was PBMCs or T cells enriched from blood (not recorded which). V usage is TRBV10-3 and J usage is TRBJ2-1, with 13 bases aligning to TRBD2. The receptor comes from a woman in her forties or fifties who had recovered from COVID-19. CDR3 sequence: CAISGTSGSNHEQFF. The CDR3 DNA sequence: TGTGCCATCAGTGGGACTAGCGGGAGTAACCATGAGCAGTTCTTC.